This T cell receptor (beta chain) was profiled in a study of PD-L1 blockade in urothelial cancer. About the research overall: About 90% of the roughly 29 patients were men with bladder-origin urothelial cancer. Median T cell yield from blood was 130,000 to 150,000. Blood analysis took place 3 weeks (second dose) and 6 weeks after treatment start.

The CDR3 totals 15 residues. After removal of 6 bases from V and 6 bases from J, the junction contained 7 bases not matched to a gene. Germline-derived CDR1 and CDR2 are MNHEY and SVGAGI. TCRdb's table, derived via immunoSEQ multiplex PCR, lists solely in-frame clones and lacks some. The table includes 70,000 or so clones, roughly nine tenths detected once. The source of this sequence is a man in his sixties with urothelial cancer. Source: PBMCs, taken around atezolizumab (anti-PD-L1) treatment. This sequence joins TRBV6-5 and TRBJ2-1, with 11 bases identical to TRBD2. CDR3 region: CASRLLAGVFNEQFF. The CDR3 nucleotides read TGTGCCAGCAGATTACTAGCGGGAGTGTTCAATGAGCAGTTCTTC.